These T cell receptor beta chains were read from a single sample in a study of T cell changes during pregnancy in multiple sclerosis. The data were produced by immunoSEQ multiplex PCR, yet TCRdb's version contains in-frame clones alone and is incomplete. The table has just under 65,000 clones, 75% to 95% seen once. The sequencing used peripheral blood, collected after pregnancy. These receptors all stem from a female donor in good health, enrolled as a control in a pregnancy study. Each CDR3 is given with its conserved first and last residue. D genes are given only for firm matches. Some rows have no size entry. The others give once, few or many, or a class for an expanded clone.

J: TRBJ1-1
D: -
V: TRBV19
size: -
DNA: TGTGCCAGTAGTTTGGGGCTTTTGAACACTGAAGCTTTCTTT
CDR3: CASSLGLLNTEAFF

J: TRBJ1-1
D: -
V: TRBV5-4
size: few
DNA: TGTGCCAGCAGCTGGGGACAAGACGTCTCTGAAGCTTTCTTT
CDR3: CASSWGQDVSEAFF

J: TRBJ2-7
D: TRBD2
V: TRBV19
size: -
DNA: TGTGCCAGTAGTATCCCCAGCGGGGGTTCCTACGAGCAGTACTTC
CDR3: CASSIPSGGSYEQYF

J: TRBJ2-3
D: -
V: TRBV27
size: -
DNA: TGTGCCAGCAGTCTCTCGACAGAAGGTCCAGATACGCAGTATTTT
CDR3: CASSLSTEGPDTQYF

J: TRBJ2-6
D: TRBD1
V: TRBV5-1
size: -
DNA: TGCGCCAGCACCGGACAGGGGAGGGTTGGGGCCAACGTCCTGACTTTC
CDR3: CASTGQGRVGANVLTF

J: TRBJ1-1
D: -
V: TRBV30
size: few
DNA: TGTGCCTGGAGTTGGGCAGGGGCCATGAACACTGAAGCTTTCTTT
CDR3: CAWSWAGAMNTEAFF

J: TRBJ2-3
D: -
V: TRBV20-1
size: -
DNA: TGCAGTGCCCTAAACACAGATACGCAGTATTTT
CDR3: CSALNTDTQYF

J: TRBJ1-2
D: -
V: TRBV4-1
size: -
DNA: TGCGCCAGCAGCCAACTAAGGGGCTCCGGCTACACCTTC
CDR3: CASSQLRGSGYTF

J: TRBJ2-2
D: TRBD1
V: TRBV2
size: -
DNA: TGTGCCAGCAGTGAAGCGCCGGGGAACAGGGGAAACACCGGGGAGCTGTTTTTT
CDR3: CASSEAPGNRGNTGELFF

J: TRBJ1-6
D: -
V: TRBV9
size: -
DNA: TGTGCCAGCAGCGTAGAGGAGGGGTCCTCCTATAATTCACCCCTCCACTTT
CDR3: CASSVEEGSSYNSPLHF

J: TRBJ1-2
D: -
V: TRBV5-1
size: -
DNA: TGCGCCAGCAGCTTGTCCGGGTGGGACTATGGCTACACCTTC
CDR3: CASSLSGWDYGYTF

J: TRBJ2-2
D: -
V: TRBV19
size: -
DNA: TGTGCCAGTAGTATCGATGGAGAGGGTGGCGGGGAGCTGTTTTTT
CDR3: CASSIDGEGGGELFF

J: TRBJ1-5
D: -
V: TRBV7-2
size: -
DNA: TGTGCCAGCAGCACCGGACATAATAGCAATCAGCCCCAGCATTTT
CDR3: CASSTGHNSNQPQHF

J: TRBJ1-4
D: -
V: TRBV5-5
size: once
DNA: TGTGCCAGCAGCCCCAAGGGGGTTTTGGATGAAAAACTGTTTTTT
CDR3: CASSPKGVLDEKLFF

J: TRBJ1-6
D: TRBD1
V: TRBV6-5
size: -
DNA: TGTGCCAGCAGCCTCGGACAGGGAGTGAGTTCACCCCTCCACTTT
CDR3: CASSLGQGVSSPLHF

J: TRBJ1-5
D: TRBD1
V: TRBV7-8
size: -
DNA: TGTGCCAGCAGCTTGGGGACAGGGCATAGCAATCAGCCCCAGCATTTT
CDR3: CASSLGTGHSNQPQHF

J: TRBJ2-3
D: TRBD2
V: TRBV5-1
size: -
DNA: TGCGCCAGCCATAGCGGGGGGGGAACCCGCACAGATACGCAGTATTTT
CDR3: CASHSGGGTRTDTQYF

J: TRBJ2-2
D: TRBD1
V: TRBV6-1
size: -
DNA: TGTGCCAGCAGTGGCAACAGGGGGTCCGGCGGGGAGCTGTTTTTT
CDR3: CASSGNRGSGGELFF

J: TRBJ2-1
D: TRBD2
V: TRBV2
size: -
DNA: TGTGCCAGCAGCCCCAGGGGTAGCGGGGTATCCAATGAGCAGTTCTTC
CDR3: CASSPRGSGVSNEQFF

J: TRBJ1-1
D: -
V: TRBV13
size: -
DNA: TGTGCCAGCAGCTTGGGACATATGAACACTGAAGCTTTCTTT
CDR3: CASSLGHMNTEAFF

J: TRBJ2-3
D: -
V: TRBV7-2
size: -
DNA: TGTGCCAGCAGCTTAATAGGGGCGGCGGCCACAGATACGCAGTATTTT
CDR3: CASSLIGAAATDTQYF

J: TRBJ1-1
D: -
V: TRBV19
size: -
DNA: TGTGCCAGTAGTATGAGTAGGGGACAAGGAAACACTGAAGCTTTCTTT
CDR3: CASSMSRGQGNTEAFF

J: TRBJ1-6
D: -
V: TRBV9
size: -
DNA: TGTGCCAGCAGCTTCCGAGGTTCACCCCTCCACTTT
CDR3: CASSFRGSPLHF

J: TRBJ2-7
D: -
V: TRBV15
size: -
DNA: TGTGCCACCAGCGGGCGGACTTCAACCGGATACGAGCAGTACTTC
CDR3: CATSGRTSTGYEQYF

J: TRBJ2-3
D: -
V: TRBV11-2
size: -
DNA: TGTGCCAGCATGATCATGGGGGCTAATACGCAGTATTTT
CDR3: CASMIMGANTQYF

J: TRBJ2-3
D: TRBD1
V: TRBV5-1
size: -
DNA: TGCGCCAGCAGTTCAGGGGGCGCTGATACGCAGTATTTT
CDR3: CASSSGGADTQYF

J: TRBJ2-1
D: TRBD1
V: TRBV4-3
size: -
DNA: TGCGCCAGCAGCCAAGGTGTGACAGGGGGTTTCTACAATGAGCAGTTCTTC
CDR3: CASSQGVTGGFYNEQFF

J: TRBJ2-2
D: -
V: TRBV15
size: -
DNA: TGTGCCACCAGCGCCACTAACACCGGGGAGCTGTTTTTT
CDR3: CATSATNTGELFF